The source of this TCR beta chain is a study of CD8+ T cells in alopecia areata (dated by TCRdb to between 2017 and 2018). For context, the study as a whole: The treated patients, all with moderate-to-severe alopecia areata, were enrolled in an open-label pilot trial of oral tofacitinib given at 5 to 10 mg twice daily. Tofacitinib was given for 6 to 18 months, followed by 6 months of follow-up off drug to assess delayed response and recurrence. The SALT score, which quantifies the percentage of affected scalp surface area, was used to measure disease severity in treated patients. In both human patients and the C3H/HeJ mouse model, the study applied high-throughput TCRbeta sequencing to look at T cell clonal expansion in alopecia areata. Scalp tissue and sorted CD4+ and CD8+ peripheral blood T cells from patchy and totalis/universalis alopecia areata patients and from healthy controls were covered by human TCRbeta sequencing. Biopsies were taken from tofacitinib-treated patients at baseline and at 4 and 24 weeks of treatment, and a later scalp biopsy was taken in several of the tofacitinib-treated patients. Scalp clonality was compared among normal scalp (n=4), patchy alopecia areata scalp (n=8), and alopecia totalis/universalis scalp (n=8). RNA was extracted with the PAXgene miRNA kit for fixed scalp, the miRNeasy kit for PBMCs, and the RNeasy kit for mouse skin. TCRbeta CDR3 regions were amplified by immunoSEQ multiplex PCR using 35 Vbeta forward and 13 Jbeta reverse primers. The full study reports these points: Tofacitinib significantly decreased scalp clonality and the number of expanded CD8+ clones among the top 100 scalp clones. Lesional scalp, especially in alopecia totalis/universalis, showed higher clonality and more expanded CD8+ clones than normal scalp, suggesting antigenic drive. The treated cohort was small, with a single nonresponder, so links between baseline CD8+ expansion and response need larger studies. Many expanded lesional clones were found to persist in scalp and blood during tofacitinib treatment, and relapse after treatment cessation may be partly explained by this persistence. Unlike mouse skin, which is dominated by gammadelta T cells, normal human skin has resident alphabeta T cells that are also sequenced, and this complicates analysis of the scalp TCR repertoire. Compared with mice, TCR sequences shared between patients were less clear, possibly partly because of HLA diversity across the patient population.

On this clone: Its antigen target is currently unknown. Per-base qualities were not stored, and no clone one base away is much larger.

The library was made by the immunoSEQ multiplex PCR assay. For TCR sequencing, RNA was extracted from every sample and reverse transcribed into cDNA to serve as template. First-strand cDNA was synthesized using SuperScript III with a 2:1 mix of oligo-dT and random hexamers. A synthetic immune receptor repertoire was used to assess amplification bias, and residual bias was removed computationally. Concerning the study's data processing: Raw reads were preprocessed to remove errors, and CDR3 was defined according to IMGT conventions as the region from the conserved cysteine to phenylalanine. Clonality was calculated as 1 minus Shannon entropy normalized by log2 of the number of productive unique TCRs. Whether each scalp clone was CD4 or CD8 was inferred by checking scalp TCRbeta sequences against the CD4 and CD8 repertoires from sorted blood. This immuneACCESS table, as held by TCRdb, lists in-frame sequences with V and J called but not all clones. Of the missing ones, under half trace to an unresolved V gene in checked studies; the others have no known cause. V and J calls and clone size are those listed in that table; D and trimming were worked out from the DNA. Recorded for this sample are approximately 65,000 clones; around 42% of them occurred a single time. The ten largest make up 20% of the sample.

The meaning of the sample's treatment or condition label: oral pan-JAK inhibitor, 5-10 mg twice daily. Lesional scalp punch biopsies and peripheral blood were collected from alopecia areata patients. PBMCs were separated by density centrifugation and stained for CD3, CD4 and CD8, after which CD4+ and CD8+ T cells were sorted on a FACSAria. The CDR3 contains 14 residues, cysteine and phenylalanine counted. Only the CDR3 region is kept as DNA, spanning 42 bases read in frame from base 1. Trimming takes 4 bases from V and 0 bases from J, and the germline ends sit 10 bases apart. The germline V gene provides CDR1 MGHRA and CDR2 YSYEKL.

The chain uses TRBV4-1 and TRBJ2-7; TRBD1 is a possible D gene, resting on 6 matching bases. This receptor was taken from a human donor with alopecia areata. Source: CD8+ T cells sorted from blood, taken at approximately week 36, from a patient treated with tofacitinib. The CDR3 reads as follows: CASSLGGASYEQYF. The DNA is TGCGCCAGCAGCCTAGGGGGAGCCTCCTACGAGCAGTACTTC.